This record covers a single TCR beta chain. As yet, its antigen is unknown. Here immunoSEQ multiplex PCR was the method, and the copy in TCRdb shows in-frame clones only, minus some. Of tens of thousands of clones listed, around 86% were seen once; the top ten hold about 6%. The CDR3 runs 16 residues. In germline, CDR1 is SGHKS, CDR2 YYEKEE (reference sequence). Trimming pared 0 bases from V and 9 bases from J, leaving 19 bases between. This sample is drawn from a study of T cell responses to AZD1222 COVID-19 vaccine. About the study: Analysis merged second doses at about 4 or about 12 weeks. Overall study findings and caveats: At study baseline, merely about 6 AZD1222 recipients were seropositive.

The sample in question was peripheral blood, obtained on day 0 of AZD1222 vaccination. The source is an adult in good health. The chain employs TRBV5-5 and TRBJ2-4; either TRBD1 or TRBD2 may supply D (6 bases each). CDR3 sequence (DNA): TGTGCCAGCAGCTTGGCAACCGGGGGCTTCGCGGGCATTCAGTACTTC. Its translation is CASSLATGGFAGIQYF.